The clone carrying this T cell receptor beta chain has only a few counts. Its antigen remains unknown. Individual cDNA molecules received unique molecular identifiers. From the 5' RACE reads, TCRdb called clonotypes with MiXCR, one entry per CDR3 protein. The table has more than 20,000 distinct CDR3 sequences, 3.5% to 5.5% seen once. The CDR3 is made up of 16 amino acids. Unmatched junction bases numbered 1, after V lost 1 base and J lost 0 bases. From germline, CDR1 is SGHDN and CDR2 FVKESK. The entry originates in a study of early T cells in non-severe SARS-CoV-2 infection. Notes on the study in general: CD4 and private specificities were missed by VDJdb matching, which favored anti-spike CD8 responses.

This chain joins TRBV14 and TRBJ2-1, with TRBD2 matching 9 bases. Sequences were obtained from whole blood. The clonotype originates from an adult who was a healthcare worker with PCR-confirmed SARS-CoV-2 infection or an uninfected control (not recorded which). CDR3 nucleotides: TGTGCCAGCAGCCAAGGGACTAGCGCCTCCTACAATGAGCAGTTCTTC. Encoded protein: CASSQGTSASYNEQFF. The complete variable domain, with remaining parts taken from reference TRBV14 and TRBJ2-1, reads EAGVTQFPSHSVIEKGQTVTLRCDPISGHDNLYWYRRVMGKEIKFLLHFVKESKQDESGMPNNRFLAERTGGTYSTLKVQPAELEDSGVYFCASSQGTSASYNEQFFGPGTRLTVL.